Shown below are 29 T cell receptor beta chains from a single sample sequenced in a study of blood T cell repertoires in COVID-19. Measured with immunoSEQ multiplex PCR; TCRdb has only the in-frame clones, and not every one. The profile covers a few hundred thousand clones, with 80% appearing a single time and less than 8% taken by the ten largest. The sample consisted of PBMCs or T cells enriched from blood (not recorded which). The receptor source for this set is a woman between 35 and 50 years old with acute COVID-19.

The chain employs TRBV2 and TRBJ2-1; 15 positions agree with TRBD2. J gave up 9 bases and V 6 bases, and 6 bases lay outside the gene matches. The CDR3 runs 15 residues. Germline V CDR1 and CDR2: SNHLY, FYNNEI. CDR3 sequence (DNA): TGTGCCAGCAGGTCAGGACTAGCGGGGGGGCCTGAGCAGTTCTTC. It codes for CASRSGLAGGPEQFF.

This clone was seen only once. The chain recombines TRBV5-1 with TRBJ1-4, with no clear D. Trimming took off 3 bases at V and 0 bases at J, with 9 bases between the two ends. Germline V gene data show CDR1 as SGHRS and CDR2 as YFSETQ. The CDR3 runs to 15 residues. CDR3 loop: CASSSGEPTNEKLFF. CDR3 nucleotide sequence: TGCGCCAGCAGCTCCGGGGAGCCAACTAATGAAAAACTGTTTTTT.

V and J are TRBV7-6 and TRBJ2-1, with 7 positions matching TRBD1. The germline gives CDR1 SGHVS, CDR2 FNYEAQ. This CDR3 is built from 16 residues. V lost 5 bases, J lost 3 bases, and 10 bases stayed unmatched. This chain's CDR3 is CASSTTTGTVYNEQFF. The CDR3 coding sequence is TGTGCCAGCAGCACGACGACAGGGACCGTCTACAATGAGCAGTTCTTC.

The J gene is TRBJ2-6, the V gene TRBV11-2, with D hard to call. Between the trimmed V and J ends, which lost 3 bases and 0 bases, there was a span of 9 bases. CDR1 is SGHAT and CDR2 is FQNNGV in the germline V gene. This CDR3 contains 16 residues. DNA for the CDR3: TGTGCCAGCAGCTTCCTCAGGTCCTCTGGGGCCAACGTCCTGACTTTC. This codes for CASSFLRSSGANVLTF.

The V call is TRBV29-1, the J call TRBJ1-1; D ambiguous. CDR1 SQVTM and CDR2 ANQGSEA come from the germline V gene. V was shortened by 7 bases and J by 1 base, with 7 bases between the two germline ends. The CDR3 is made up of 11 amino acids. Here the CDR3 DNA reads TGCAGCGGACAATGGAACACTGAAGCTTTCTTT. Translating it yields CSGQWNTEAFF.

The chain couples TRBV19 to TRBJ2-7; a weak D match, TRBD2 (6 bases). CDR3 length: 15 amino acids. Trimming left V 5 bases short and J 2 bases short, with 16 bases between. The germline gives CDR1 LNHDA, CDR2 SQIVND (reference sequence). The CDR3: CASSPHPGDPYEQYF. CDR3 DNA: TGTGCCAGTAGTCCGCACCCGGGGGACCCCTACGAGCAGTACTTC.

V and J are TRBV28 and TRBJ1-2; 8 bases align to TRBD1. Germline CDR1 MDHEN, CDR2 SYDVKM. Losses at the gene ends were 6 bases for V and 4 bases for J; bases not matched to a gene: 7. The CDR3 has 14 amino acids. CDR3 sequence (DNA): TGTGCCAGCAGCACGGGACAGGTCTTCTATGGCTACACCTTC. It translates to CASSTGQVFYGYTF.

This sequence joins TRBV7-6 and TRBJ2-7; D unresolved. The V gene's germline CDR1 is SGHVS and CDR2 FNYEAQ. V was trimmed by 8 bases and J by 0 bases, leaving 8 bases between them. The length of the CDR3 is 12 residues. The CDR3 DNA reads TGTGCCAGCGGCCAAAGCTCCTACGAGCAGTACTTC. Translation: CASGQSSYEQYF.

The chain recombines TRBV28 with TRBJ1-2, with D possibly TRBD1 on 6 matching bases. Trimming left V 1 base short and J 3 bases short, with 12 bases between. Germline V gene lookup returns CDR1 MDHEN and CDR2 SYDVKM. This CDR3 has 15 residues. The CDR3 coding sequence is TGTGCCAGCAGTTTATTGAGGGAGGGGGACTATGGCTACACCTTC. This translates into CASSLLREGDYGYTF.

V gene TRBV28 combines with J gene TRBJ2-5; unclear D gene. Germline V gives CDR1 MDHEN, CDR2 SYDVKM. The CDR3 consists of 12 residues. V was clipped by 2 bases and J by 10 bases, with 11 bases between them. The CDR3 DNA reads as TGTGCCAGCAGTTTACAAACACAGATCCAGTACTTC. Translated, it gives CASSLQTQIQYF.

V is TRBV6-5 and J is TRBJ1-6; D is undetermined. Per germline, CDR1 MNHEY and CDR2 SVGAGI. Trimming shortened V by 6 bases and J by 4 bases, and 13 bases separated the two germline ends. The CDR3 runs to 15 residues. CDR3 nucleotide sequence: TGTGCCAGCAGGATAATTAGGAGTTATAATTCACCCCTCCACTTT. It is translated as CASRIIRSYNSPLHF.

CDR3 in DNA: TGTGCCAGCAGCCCTCAAGTTGGCCCTCAAGAGACCCAGTACTTC. Protein sequence: CASSPQVGPQETQYF. The chain combines TRBV5-4 with TRBJ2-5; D is uncertain. The V end lost 4 bases, the J end lost 2 bases, and 15 bases lay between the germline ends. The CDR3 extends over 15 amino acids. The germline gives CDR1 SGHNT, CDR2 YYREEE (reference sequence). Based on the CDR3 plus reference TRBV5-4 and TRBJ2-5, the full variable domain is ETGVTQSPTHLIKTRGQQVTLRCSSQSGHNTVSWYQQALGQGPQFIFQYYREEENGRGNFPPRFSGLQFPNYSSELNVNALELDDSALYLCASSPQVGPQETQYFGPGTRLLVL.

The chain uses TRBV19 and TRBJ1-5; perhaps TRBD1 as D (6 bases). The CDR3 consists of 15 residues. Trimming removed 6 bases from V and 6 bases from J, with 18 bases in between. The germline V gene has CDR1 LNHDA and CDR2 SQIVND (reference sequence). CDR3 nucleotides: TGTGCCAGTAGGGCCCTTGGGGGAGGGGGTCAGCCCCAGCATTTT. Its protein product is CASRALGGGGQPQHF.

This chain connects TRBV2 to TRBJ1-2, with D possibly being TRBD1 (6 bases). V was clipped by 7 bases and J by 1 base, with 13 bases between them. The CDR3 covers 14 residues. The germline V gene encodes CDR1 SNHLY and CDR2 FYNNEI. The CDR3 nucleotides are TGTGCCAGCATTTACGACAGGAATAACTATGGCTACACCTTC. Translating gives CASIYDRNNYGYTF.

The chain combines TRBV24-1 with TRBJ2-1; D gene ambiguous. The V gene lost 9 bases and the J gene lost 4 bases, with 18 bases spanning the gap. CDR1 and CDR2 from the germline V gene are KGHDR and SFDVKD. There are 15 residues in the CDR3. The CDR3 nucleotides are TGTGCCACCTCCCACCCTAGACGGTTTTACAATGAGCAGTTCTTC. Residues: CATSHPRRFYNEQFF.

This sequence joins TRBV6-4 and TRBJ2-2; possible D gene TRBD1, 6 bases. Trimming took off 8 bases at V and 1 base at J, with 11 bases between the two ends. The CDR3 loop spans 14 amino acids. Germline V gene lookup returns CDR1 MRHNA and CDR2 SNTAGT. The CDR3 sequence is CASGWDKNTGELFF. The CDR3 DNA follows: TGTGCCAGCGGCTGGGACAAGAACACCGGGGAGCTGTTTTTT.

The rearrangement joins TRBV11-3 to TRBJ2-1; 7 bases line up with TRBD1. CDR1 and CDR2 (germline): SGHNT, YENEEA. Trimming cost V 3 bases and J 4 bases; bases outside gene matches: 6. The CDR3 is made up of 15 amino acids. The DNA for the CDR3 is TGTGCCAGCAGCTTGGCCGGGACAGTTTACAATGAGCAGTTCTTC. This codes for CASSLAGTVYNEQFF.

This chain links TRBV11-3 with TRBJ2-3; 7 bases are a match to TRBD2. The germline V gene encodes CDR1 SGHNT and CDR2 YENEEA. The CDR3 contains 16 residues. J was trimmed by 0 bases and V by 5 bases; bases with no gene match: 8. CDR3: CASSLDLAVSTDTQYF. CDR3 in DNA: TGTGCCAGCAGCCTTGACCTAGCGGTTAGCACAGATACGCAGTATTTT.

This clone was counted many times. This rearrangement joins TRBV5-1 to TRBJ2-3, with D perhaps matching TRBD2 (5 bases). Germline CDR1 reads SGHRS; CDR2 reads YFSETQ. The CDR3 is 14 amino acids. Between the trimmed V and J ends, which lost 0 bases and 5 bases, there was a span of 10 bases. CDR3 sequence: CASSLVPAGDTQYF. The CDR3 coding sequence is TGCGCCAGCAGCTTGGTGCCGGCGGGAGATACGCAGTATTTT.

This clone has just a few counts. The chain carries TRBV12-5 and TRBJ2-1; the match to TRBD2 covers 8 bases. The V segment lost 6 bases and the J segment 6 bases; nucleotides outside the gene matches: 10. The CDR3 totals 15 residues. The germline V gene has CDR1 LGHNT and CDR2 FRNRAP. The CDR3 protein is CASGLGLAIANEQFF. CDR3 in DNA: TGTGCTAGTGGCCTCGGACTAGCAATAGCCAATGAGCAGTTCTTC.

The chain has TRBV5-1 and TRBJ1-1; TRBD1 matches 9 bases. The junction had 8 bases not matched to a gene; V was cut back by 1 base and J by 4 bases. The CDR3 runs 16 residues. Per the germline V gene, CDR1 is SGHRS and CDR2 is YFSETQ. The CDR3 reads CASSLRGTGLGTEAFF. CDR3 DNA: TGCGCCAGCAGCTTGAGGGGGACAGGGTTGGGCACTGAAGCTTTCTTT.

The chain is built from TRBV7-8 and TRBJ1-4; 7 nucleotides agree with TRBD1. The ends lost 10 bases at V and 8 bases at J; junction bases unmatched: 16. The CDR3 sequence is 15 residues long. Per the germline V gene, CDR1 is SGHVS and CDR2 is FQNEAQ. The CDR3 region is CATRKSQGSGEKLFF. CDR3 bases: TGTGCCACGCGAAAATCACAGGGGTCGGGGGAAAAACTGTTTTTT.

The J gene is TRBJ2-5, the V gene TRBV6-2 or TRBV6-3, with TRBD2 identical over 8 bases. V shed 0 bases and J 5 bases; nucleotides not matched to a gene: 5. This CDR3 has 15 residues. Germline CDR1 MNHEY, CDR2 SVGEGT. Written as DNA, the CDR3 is TGTGCCAGCAGTTACTCCGTAGCGGGGTGGGAGACCCAGTACTTC. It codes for CASSYSVAGWETQYF.

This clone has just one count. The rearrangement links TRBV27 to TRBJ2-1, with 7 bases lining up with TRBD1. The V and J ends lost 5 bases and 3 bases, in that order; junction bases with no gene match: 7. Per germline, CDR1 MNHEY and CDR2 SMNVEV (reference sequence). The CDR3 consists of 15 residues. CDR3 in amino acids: CASSKDRNHYNEQFF. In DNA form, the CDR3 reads TGTGCCAGCAGTAAGGACAGGAATCACTACAATGAGCAGTTCTTC.

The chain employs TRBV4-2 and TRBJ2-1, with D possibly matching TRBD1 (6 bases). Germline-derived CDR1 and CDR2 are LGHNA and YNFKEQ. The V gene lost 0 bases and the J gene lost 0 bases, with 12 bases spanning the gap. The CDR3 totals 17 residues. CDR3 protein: CASSQDVTGSSYNEQFF. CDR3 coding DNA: TGTGCCAGCAGCCAAGATGTTACAGGGAGCTCCTACAATGAGCAGTTCTTC.

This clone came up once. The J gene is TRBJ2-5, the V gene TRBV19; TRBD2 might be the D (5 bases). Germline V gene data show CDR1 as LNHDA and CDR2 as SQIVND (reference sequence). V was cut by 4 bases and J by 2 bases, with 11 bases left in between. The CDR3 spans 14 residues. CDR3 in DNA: TGTGCCAGTAGTACCGTAGCGAATCAAGAGACCCAGTACTTC. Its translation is CASSTVANQETQYF. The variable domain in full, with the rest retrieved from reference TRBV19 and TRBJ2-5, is DGGITQSPKYLFRKEGQNVTLSCEQNLNHDAMYWYRQDPGQGLRLIYYSQIVNDFQKGDIAEGYSVSREKKESFPLTVTSAQKNPTAFYLCASSTVANQETQYFGPGTRLLVL.

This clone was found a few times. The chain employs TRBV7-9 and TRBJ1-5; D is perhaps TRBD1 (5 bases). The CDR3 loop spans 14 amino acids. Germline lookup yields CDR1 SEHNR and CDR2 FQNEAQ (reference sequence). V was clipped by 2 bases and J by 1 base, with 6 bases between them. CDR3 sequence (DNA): TGTGCCAGCAGCTTACAGGGAAGCAATCAGCCCCAGCATTTT. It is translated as CASSLQGSNQPQHF. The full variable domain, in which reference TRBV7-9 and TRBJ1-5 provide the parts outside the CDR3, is DTGVSQNPRHKITKRGQNVTFRCDPISEHNRLYWYRQTLGQGPEFLTYFQNEAQLEKSRLLSDRFSAERPKGSFSTLEIQRTEQGDSAMYLCASSLQGSNQPQHFGDGTRLSIL.

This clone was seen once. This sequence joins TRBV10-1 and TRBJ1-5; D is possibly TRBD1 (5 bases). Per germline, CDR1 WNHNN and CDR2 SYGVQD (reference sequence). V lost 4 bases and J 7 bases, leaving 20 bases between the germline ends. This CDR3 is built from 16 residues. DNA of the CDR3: TGCGCCAGCAGTGGGGTCCTCGCAGGGAGGGGACAGCCCCAGCATTTT. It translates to CASSGVLAGRGQPQHF.

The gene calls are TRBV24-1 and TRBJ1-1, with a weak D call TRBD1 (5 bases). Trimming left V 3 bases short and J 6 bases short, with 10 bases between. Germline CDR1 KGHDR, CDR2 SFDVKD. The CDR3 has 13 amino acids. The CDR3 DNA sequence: TGTGCCACCAGTGATCCTGACAGCTCTGAAGCTTTCTTT. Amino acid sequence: CATSDPDSSEAFF.